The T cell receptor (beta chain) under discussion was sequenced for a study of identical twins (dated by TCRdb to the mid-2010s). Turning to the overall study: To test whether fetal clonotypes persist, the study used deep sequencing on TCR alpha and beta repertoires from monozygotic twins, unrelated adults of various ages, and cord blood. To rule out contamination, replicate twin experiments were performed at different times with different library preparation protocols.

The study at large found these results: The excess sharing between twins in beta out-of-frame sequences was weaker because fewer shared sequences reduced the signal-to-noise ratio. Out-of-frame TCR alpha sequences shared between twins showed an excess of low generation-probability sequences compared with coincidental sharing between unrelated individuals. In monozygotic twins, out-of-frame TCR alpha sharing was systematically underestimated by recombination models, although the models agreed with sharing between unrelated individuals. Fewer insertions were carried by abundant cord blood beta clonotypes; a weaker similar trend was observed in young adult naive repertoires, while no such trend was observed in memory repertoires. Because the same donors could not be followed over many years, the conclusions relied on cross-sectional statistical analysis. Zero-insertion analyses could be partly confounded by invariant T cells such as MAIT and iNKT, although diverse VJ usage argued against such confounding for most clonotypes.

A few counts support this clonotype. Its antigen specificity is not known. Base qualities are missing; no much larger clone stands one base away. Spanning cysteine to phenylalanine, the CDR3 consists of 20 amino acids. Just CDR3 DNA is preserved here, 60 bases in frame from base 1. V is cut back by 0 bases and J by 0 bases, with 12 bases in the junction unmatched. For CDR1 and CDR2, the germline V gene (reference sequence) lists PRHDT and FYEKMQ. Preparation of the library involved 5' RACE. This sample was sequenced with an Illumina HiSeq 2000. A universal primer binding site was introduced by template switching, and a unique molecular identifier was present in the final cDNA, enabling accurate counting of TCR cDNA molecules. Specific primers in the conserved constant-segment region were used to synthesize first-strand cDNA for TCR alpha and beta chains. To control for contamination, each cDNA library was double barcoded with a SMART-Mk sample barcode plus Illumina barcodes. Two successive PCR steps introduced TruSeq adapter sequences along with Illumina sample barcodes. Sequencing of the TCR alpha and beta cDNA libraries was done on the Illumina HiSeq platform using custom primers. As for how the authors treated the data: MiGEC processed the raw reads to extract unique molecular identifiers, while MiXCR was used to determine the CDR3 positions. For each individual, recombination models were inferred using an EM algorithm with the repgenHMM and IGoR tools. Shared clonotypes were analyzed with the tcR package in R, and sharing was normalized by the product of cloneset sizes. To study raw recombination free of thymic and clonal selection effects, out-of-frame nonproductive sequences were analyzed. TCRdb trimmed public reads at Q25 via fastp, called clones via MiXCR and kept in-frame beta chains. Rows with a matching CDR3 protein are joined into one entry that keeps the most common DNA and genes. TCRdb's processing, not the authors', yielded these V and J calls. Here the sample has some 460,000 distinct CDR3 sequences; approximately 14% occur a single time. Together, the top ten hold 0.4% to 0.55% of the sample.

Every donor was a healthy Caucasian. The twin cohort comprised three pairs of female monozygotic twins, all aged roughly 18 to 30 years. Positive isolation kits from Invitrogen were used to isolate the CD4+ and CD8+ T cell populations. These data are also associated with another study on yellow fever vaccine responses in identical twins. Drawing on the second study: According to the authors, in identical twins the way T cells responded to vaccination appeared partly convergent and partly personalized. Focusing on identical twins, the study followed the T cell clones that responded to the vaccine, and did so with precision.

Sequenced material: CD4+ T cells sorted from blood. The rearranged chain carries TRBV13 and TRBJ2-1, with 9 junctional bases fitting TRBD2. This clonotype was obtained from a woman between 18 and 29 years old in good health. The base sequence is TGTGCCAGCAGCTTAGGGCCAGGGGAGGTTAGCGGGAGCTCCTACAATGAGCAGTTCTTC. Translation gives CASSLGPGEVSGSSYNEQFF.